These 13 T cell receptor beta chains were sequenced from one sample in a study of T cell repertoires in cytomegalovirus infection (dated by TCRdb to about 2019). For sequencing, an Illumina HiSeq 1500 was employed. TCRdb reprocessed the public reads (quality trimming at Q25 with fastp, clone calling with MiXCR) and kept in-frame beta chains. Records with the same CDR3 protein are collapsed into one entry carrying the most frequent genes and DNA. Counted in this sample were fewer than 200,000 distinct CDR3 sequences; roughly an eighth of them appeared once. The ten largest clones represent 25% to 30% of the sample. Input material: PBMCs. The receptors were sampled from a human donor in good health (CMV status not recorded). Some clones in this sample may be carry-over from other donors' samples.

Many counts were recorded for this clonotype. The J gene is TRBJ1-1, the V gene TRBV7-2; 8 bases agree with TRBD1. Trimming removed 5 bases from V and 7 bases from J; junction bases left unmatched: 12. CDR1 is SGHTA and CDR2 is FQGNSA in the germline V gene. The CDR3 is made up of 15 amino acids. The CDR3 DNA follows: TGTGCCAGCAGCCAGACAGGGGCTGCAAGAGGTGAAGCTTTCTTT. Its protein is CASSQTGAARGEAFF.

This chain uses TRBV28 with TRBJ2-1; the D gene is possibly TRBD2 (5 bases). The CDR3 length is 15 residues. Trimming removed 4 bases at V and 6 bases at J, with 16 bases between. Germline CDR1 and CDR2: MDHEN and SYDVKM. The CDR3 reads CASSYPGPGINEQFF. DNA for the CDR3: TGTGCCAGCAGTTATCCCGGACCGGGGATCAATGAGCAGTTCTTC.

This clonotype was observed at least ten times. J is TRBJ1-2 and V is TRBV12-3 or TRBV12-4, with 7 bases aligning to TRBD1. The CDR3 is made up of 13 amino acids. The V segment lost 4 bases and the J segment 4 bases; nucleotides outside the gene matches: 3. The CDR3 sequence: CASSSGTVYGYTF. The CDR3 DNA is TGTGCCAGCAGTTCCGGGACAGTCTATGGCTACACCTTC.

Points on this clonotype: One end of the junction fails to match germline, which may point to a read error. V usage is TRBV10-3 and J usage is TRBJ2-2; tentatively, D is TRBD1 (7 bases). Germline V lookup: CDR1 ENHRY, CDR2 SYGVKD. This CDR3 is built from 14 residues. The CDR3 is CAFRGDGSTGELFF. In DNA form, the CDR3 reads TGTGCCTTCAGGGGGGACGGTTCCACCGGGGAGCTGTTTTTT.

There are a few counts of this clonotype. The V and J genes are TRBV5-4 and TRBJ2-7, with 8 bases lining up with TRBD2. Germline trimming cut 1 base from V and 3 bases from J; bases unmatched to any gene: 6. In germline, CDR1 is SGHNT, CDR2 YYREEE (reference sequence). The CDR3 totals 15 residues. The CDR3 DNA follows: TGTGCCAGCAGCTTGTCGGGAGGGCCTATCTACGAGCAGTACTTC. Its translation is CASSLSGGPIYEQYF.

This clonotype was observed many times. The rearrangement links TRBV6-5 to TRBJ2-2; the D gene is possibly TRBD1 (6 bases). V lost 10 bases to trimming and J lost 2 bases, with 14 bases between them. The length of the CDR3 is 14 residues. Per the germline V gene, CDR1 is MNHEY and CDR2 is SVGAGI. As DNA, the CDR3 is TGTGCCACAGGGGCAGCGGATAACACCGGGGAGCTGTTTTTT. Translating it yields CATGAADNTGELFF.

This clonotype was seen many times. The CDR3 nucleotides are TGTGCCAGCAGCTCCCCCCGGCAGACTTGGCAGCCCCAGCATTTT. This gives the protein CASSSPRQTWQPQHF. The chain combines TRBV7-2 with TRBJ1-5; D gene uncertain. V lost 4 bases to trimming and J lost 7 bases, with 17 bases between them. This CDR3 has 15 amino acids. Per germline, CDR1 SGHTA and CDR2 FQGNSA.

This clonotype was detected only a few times. The rearrangement joins TRBV20-1 to TRBJ2-2, with 11 bases matching TRBD2. The CDR3 contains 16 residues. Trimming removed 1 base from V and 5 bases from J; junction bases left unmatched: 6. Germline CDR1 is DFQATT and CDR2 is SNEGSKA (reference sequence). The CDR3 loop is CSARAPPSGRTGELFF. CDR3 DNA: TGCAGTGCTAGAGCCCCTCCTAGCGGGAGGACCGGGGAGCTGTTTTTT.

This clonotype was seen at least ten times. The chain uses TRBV6-1 and TRBJ1-1; 7 nucleotides agree with TRBD1. V was clipped by 4 bases and J by 10 bases; unmatched bases: 15. This CDR3 region has 15 residues. The germline V gene has CDR1 MNHNS and CDR2 SASEGT. The CDR3 spells CASSGTGEGVPGAFF. CDR3 sequence (DNA): TGTGCCAGCAGTGGGACAGGAGAGGGTGTCCCGGGAGCTTTCTTT.

This clonotype was counted at least ten times. This chain links TRBV29-1 with TRBJ1-2; TRBD1 agrees at 7 bases. V trimming: 8 bases; J trimming: 3 bases; junction bases outside the gene matches: 6. Per the germline V gene, CDR1 is SQVTM and CDR2 is ANQGSEA. This CDR3 region has 12 residues. The CDR3 bases are TGCAGCTCCCGGACAGGAGACTATGGCTACACCTTC. It encodes CSSRTGDYGYTF.

As to this clonotype: This may come from a read error, since a much larger clone is one base off. The gene calls are TRBV7-3 and TRBJ1-5, with D possibly being TRBD1 (6 bases). This CDR3 has 14 amino acids. V was pared by 1 base and J by 6 bases, with 10 bases between. Germline values: CDR1 SGHTA, CDR2 FQGTGA. The CDR3 DNA follows: TGTGCCAGCAGCTTAAGACAGGCGAGTCAGCCCCAGCATTTT. Amino acids: CASSLRQASQPQHF.

This clonotype was observed at least ten times. The chain is built from TRBV7-2 and TRBJ2-1; tentatively, D is TRBD1 (6 bases). The germline CDR1 and CDR2 sequences are SGHTA and FQGNSA. V was trimmed by 5 bases and J by 7 bases, leaving 12 bases between them. The CDR3 has 13 amino acids. This CDR3 reads CASSIPTGNEQFF. CDR3 sequence (DNA): TGTGCCAGCAGCATCCCGACAGGTAATGAGCAGTTCTTC.

This clonotype came up a few times. The chain joins TRBV30 to TRBJ1-2; maybe TRBD1 (6 bases). The V gene lost 2 bases and the J gene lost 3 bases, with 13 bases spanning the gap. The CDR3 has 14 amino acids. Germline values: CDR1 GTSNPN, CDR2 SVGIG (reference sequence). The CDR3 coding sequence is TGTGCCTGGAGTTCTCGAAGGGGGGACTATGGCTACACCTTC. Translated, it gives CAWSSRRGDYGYTF. The entire variable domain, with the rest obtained from reference TRBV30 and TRBJ1-2, is as follows: SQTIHQWPATLVQPVGSPLSLECTVEGTSNPNLYWYRQAAGRGLQLLFYSVGIGQISSEVPQNLSASRPQDRQFILSSKKLLLSDSGFYLCAWSSRRGDYGYTFGSGTRLTVV.